This TCR beta chain comes out of a study of cytotoxic CD8 clonotypes in ibrutinib-treated CLL. Notes on the study in general: Ibrutinib response saw clonality rise, and progression saw it return toward baseline.

Using immunoSEQ multiplex PCR, the repertoire was profiled, and TCRdb retains in-frame clones only, with some absent. Of over 250,000 clones in the sample, around 69% were seen once. This CDR3 comprises 16 residues. Germline V gene data show CDR1 as MNHEY and CDR2 as SMNVEV (reference sequence). Trimming removed 1 base from V and 0 bases from J; junction bases left unmatched: 3. This clone came up once. The antigen is not known. The sample was PBMCs, taken at disease progression, from a patient treated with ibrutinib. The chain has TRBV27 and TRBJ2-1, with 7 bases lining up with TRBD2. This TCR derives from a human donor with chronic lymphocytic leukemia. The CDR3 DNA follows: TGTGCCAGCAGTTTATACTCTAGCGGCTCCTACAATGAGCAGTTCTTC. Amino acid sequence: CASSLYSSGSYNEQFF.